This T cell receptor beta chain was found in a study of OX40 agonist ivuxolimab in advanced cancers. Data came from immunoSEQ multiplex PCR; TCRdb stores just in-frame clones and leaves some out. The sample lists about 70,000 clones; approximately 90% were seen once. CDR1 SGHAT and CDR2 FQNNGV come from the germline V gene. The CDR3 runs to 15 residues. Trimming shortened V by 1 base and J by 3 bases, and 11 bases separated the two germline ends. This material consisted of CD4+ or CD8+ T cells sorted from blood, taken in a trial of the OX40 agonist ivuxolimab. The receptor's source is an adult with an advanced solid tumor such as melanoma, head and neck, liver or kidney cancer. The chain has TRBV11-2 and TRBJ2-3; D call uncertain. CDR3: CASSLGLIETDTQYF. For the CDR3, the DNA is TGTGCCAGCAGCTTAGGGCTAATTGAGACAGATACGCAGTATTTT.